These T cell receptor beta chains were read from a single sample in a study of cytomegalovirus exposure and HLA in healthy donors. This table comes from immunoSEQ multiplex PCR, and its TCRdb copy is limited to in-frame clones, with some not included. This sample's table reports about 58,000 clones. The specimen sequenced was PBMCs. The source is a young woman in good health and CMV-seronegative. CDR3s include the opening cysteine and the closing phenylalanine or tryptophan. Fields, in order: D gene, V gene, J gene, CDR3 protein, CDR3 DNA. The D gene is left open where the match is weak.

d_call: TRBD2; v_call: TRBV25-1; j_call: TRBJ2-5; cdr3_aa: CASTTAGGTETQYF; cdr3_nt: TGTGCCAGCACAACGGCGGGGGGGACGGAGACCCAGTACTTC
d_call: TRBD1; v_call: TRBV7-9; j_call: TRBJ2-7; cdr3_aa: CASSRPEGAPYEQYF; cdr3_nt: TGTGCCAGCAGCCGGCCTGAGGGGGCCCCCTACGAGCAGTACTTC
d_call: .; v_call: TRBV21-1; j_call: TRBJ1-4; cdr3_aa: CASSKDTEKLFF; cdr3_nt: TGTGCCAGCAGCAAAGACACCGAAAAACTGTTTTTT
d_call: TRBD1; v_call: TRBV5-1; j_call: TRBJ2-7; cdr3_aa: CASSLRTGGQDEQYF; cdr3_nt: TGCGCCAGCAGCTTGAGAACAGGGGGACAAGACGAGCAGTACTTC
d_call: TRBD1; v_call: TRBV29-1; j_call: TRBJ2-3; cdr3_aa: CSVEGGQGADTQYF; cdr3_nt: TGCAGCGTTGAAGGTGGACAGGGGGCAGATACGCAGTATTTT
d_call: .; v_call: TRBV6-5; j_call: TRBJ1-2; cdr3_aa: CASSNRETLNYGYTF; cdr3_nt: TGTGCCAGCAGTAACCGGGAAACCCTTAACTATGGCTACACCTTC
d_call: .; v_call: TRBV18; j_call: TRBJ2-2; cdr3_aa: CASSPRGGPNTGELFF; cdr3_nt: TGTGCCAGCTCACCTAGGGGGGGCCCGAACACCGGGGAGCTGTTTTTT
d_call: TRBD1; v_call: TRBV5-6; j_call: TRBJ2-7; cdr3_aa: CASSLIGTDYEQYF; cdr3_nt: TGTGCCAGCAGCTTGATCGGGACAGACTACGAGCAGTACTTC
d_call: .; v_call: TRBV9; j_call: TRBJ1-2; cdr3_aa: CASSQSVLTHYGYTF; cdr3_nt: TGTGCCAGCAGCCAAAGCGTCCTGACCCACTATGGCTACACCTTC
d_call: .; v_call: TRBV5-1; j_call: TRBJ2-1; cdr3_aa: CASSLAPVGRGDNEQFF; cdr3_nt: TGCGCCAGCAGCTTGGCCCCGGTGGGGCGGGGAGACAATGAGCAGTTCTTC
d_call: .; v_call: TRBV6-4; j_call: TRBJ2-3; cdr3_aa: CASSDSVRSTDTQYF; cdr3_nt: TGTGCCAGCAGTGACTCGGTCCGGAGCACAGATACGCAGTATTTT
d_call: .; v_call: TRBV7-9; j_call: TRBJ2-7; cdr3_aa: CASSPYSDEQYF; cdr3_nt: TGTGCCAGCAGTCCCTACAGTGACGAGCAGTACTTC
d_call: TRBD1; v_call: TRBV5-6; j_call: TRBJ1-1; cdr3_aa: CASREETGVTEAFF; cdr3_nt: TGTGCCAGCAGAGAGGAGACAGGGGTCACTGAAGCTTTCTTT
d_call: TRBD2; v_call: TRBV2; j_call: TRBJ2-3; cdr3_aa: CASSEGLAGVHGEWTDTQYF; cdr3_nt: TGTGCCAGCAGTGAAGGACTAGCGGGAGTTCATGGCGAGTGGACAGATACGCAGTATTTT
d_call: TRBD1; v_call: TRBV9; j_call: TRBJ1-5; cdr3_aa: CASSKTGGRNQPQHF; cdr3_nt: TGTGCCAGCAGCAAGACAGGGGGTCGCAATCAGCCCCAGCATTTT
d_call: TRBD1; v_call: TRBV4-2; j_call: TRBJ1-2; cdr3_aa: CASSQRTGEADGYTF; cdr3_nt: TGTGCCAGCAGCCAACGGACAGGGGAGGCTGATGGCTACACCTTC
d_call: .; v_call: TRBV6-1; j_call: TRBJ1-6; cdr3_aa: CASRDWVGSPLHF; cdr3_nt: TGTGCCAGCCGGGACTGGGTCGGGTCACCCCTCCACTTT
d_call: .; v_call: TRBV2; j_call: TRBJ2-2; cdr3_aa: CASSQGMGITGELFF; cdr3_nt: TGTGCCAGCAGTCAGGGGATGGGTATCACCGGGGAGCTGTTTTTT
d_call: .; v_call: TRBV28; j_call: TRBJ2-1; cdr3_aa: CASSPSRAWDNEQFF; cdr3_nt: TGTGCCAGCAGTCCCTCGAGGGCCTGGGACAATGAGCAGTTCTTC
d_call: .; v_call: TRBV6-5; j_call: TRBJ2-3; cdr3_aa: CASSHPGTNTQYF; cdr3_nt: TGTGCCAGCAGTCACCCGGGAACCAATACGCAGTATTTT
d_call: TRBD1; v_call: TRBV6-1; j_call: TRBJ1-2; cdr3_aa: CASRRTGKEFAF; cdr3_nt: TGTGCCAGCAGAAGGACAGGGAAAGAGTTCGCCTTC
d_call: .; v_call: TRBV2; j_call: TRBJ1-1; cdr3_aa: CASNLVGLPEAFF; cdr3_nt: TGTGCCAGCAACTTGGTGGGGCTCCCTGAAGCTTTCTTT
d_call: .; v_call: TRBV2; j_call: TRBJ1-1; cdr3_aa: CASNKGRGTEAFF; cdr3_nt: TGTGCCAGCAATAAGGGGCGGGGGACTGAAGCTTTCTTT
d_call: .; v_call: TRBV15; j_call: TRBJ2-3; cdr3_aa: CATSTGRRGSTDTQYF; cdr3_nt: TGTGCCACCAGCACCGGACGGAGGGGTAGCACAGATACGCAGTATTTT
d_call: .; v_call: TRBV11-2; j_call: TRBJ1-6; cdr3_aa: CASSLRRTVLNSPLHF; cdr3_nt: TGTGCCAGCAGCTTAAGAAGGACAGTGTTAAATTCACCCCTCCACTTT
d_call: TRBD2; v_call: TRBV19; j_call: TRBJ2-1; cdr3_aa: CASSIDPPSRGLAGYNEQFF; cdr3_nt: TGTGCCAGTAGTATAGATCCTCCCTCTCGGGGACTAGCGGGTTACAATGAGCAGTTCTTC
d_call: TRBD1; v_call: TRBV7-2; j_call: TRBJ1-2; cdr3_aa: CASRSPGQAETYGYTF; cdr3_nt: TGTGCCAGCAGATCACCGGGACAGGCCGAAACTTATGGCTACACCTTC
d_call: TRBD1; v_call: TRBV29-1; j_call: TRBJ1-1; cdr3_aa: CSVVPGASGGTEAFF; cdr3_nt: TGCAGCGTTGTACCTGGGGCCTCAGGGGGCACTGAAGCTTTCTTT
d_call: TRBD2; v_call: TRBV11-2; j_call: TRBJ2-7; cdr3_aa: CASSLAGGPAQYF; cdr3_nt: TGTGCCAGCAGCTTAGCGGGAGGGCCGGCGCAGTACTTC